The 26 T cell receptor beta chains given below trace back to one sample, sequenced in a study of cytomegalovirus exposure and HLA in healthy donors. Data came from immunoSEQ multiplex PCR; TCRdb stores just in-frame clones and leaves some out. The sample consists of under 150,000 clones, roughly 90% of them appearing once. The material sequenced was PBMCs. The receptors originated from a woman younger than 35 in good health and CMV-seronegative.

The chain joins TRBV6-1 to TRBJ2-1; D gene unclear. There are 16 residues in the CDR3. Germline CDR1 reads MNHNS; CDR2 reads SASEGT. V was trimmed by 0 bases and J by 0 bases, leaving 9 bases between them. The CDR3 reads CASSEALSNSYNEQFF. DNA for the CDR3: TGTGCCAGCAGTGAAGCTTTGTCTAACTCCTACAATGAGCAGTTCTTC.

CDR3 region: CASSSRTNQETQYF. CDR3 bases: TGTGCCAGCAGCTCAAGGACTAACCAAGAGACCCAGTACTTC. The chain uses TRBV13 and TRBJ2-5; D perhaps matches TRBD2 (6 bases). In germline, CDR1 is PRHDT, CDR2 FYEKMQ (reference sequence). The V gene lost 4 bases and the J gene lost 0 bases, with 9 bases spanning the gap. This CDR3 comprises 14 residues.

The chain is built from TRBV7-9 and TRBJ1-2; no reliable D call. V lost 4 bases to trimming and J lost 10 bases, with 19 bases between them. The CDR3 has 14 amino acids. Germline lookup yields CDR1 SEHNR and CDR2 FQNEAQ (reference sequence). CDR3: CASSSVGGLTYYTF. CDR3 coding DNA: TGTGCCAGCAGCTCCGTCGGCGGACTTACTTACTACACCTTC. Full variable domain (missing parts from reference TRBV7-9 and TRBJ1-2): DTGVSQNPRHKITKRGQNVTFRCDPISEHNRLYWYRQTLGQGPEFLTYFQNEAQLEKSRLLSDRFSAERPKGSFSTLEIQRTEQGDSAMYLCASSSVGGLTYYTFGSGTRLTVV.

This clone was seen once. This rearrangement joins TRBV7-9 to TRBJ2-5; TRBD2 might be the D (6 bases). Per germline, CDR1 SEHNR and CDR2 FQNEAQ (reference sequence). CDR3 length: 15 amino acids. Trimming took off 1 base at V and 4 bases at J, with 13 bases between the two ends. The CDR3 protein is CASSLVMVGGETQYF. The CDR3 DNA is TGTGCCAGCAGCTTAGTAATGGTCGGGGGAGAGACCCAGTACTTC.

This CDR3 reads CASSPLRASGRDEQYF. The CDR3 coding sequence is TGTGCCAGCAGCCCACTCCGAGCTAGCGGGAGAGACGAGCAGTACTTC. This chain connects TRBV7-9 to TRBJ2-7; 10 bases agree with TRBD2. The ends lost 5 bases at V and 5 bases at J; junction bases unmatched: 12. Germline V gene lookup returns CDR1 SEHNR and CDR2 FQNEAQ (reference sequence). The CDR3 is made up of 16 amino acids. The entire variable domain, with the rest obtained from reference TRBV7-9 and TRBJ2-7, is as follows: DTGVSQNPRHKITKRGQNVTFRCDPISEHNRLYWYRQTLGQGPEFLTYFQNEAQLEKSRLLSDRFSAERPKGSFSTLEIQRTEQGDSAMYLCASSPLRASGRDEQYFGPGTRLTVT.

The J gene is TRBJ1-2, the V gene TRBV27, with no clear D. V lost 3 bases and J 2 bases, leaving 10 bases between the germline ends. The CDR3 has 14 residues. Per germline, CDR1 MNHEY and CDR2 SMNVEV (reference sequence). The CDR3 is CASSLAVSNYGYTF. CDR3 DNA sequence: TGTGCCAGCAGTTTGGCGGTCTCCAACTATGGCTACACCTTC.

CDR3 coding DNA: TGTGCCAGCAGCTTGGGAGGGGGGGCGCGGGAGCAGTACTTC. Its translation is CASSLGGGAREQYF. The chain links TRBV5-4 to TRBJ2-7; possibly TRBD2 for D (7 bases). This CDR3 spans 14 amino acids. The germline V gene has CDR1 SGHNT and CDR2 YYREEE (reference sequence). Trimming shortened V by 0 bases and J by 7 bases, and 14 bases separated the two germline ends.

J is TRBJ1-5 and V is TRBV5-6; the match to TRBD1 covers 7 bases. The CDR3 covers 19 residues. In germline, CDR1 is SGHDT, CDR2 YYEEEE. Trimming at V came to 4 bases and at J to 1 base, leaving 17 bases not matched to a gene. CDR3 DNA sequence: TGTGCCAGCAGCACATCTCGGGACAGTTCACCGTGGAGCAATCAGCCCCAGCATTTT. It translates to CASSTSRDSSPWSNQPQHF.

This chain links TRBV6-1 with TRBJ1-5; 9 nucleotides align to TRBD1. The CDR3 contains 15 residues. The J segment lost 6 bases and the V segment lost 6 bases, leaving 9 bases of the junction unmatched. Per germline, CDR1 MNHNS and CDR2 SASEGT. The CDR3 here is CASRVDRGIIQPQHF. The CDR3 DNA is TGTGCCAGCAGGGTGGACAGGGGTATAATTCAGCCCCAGCATTTT.

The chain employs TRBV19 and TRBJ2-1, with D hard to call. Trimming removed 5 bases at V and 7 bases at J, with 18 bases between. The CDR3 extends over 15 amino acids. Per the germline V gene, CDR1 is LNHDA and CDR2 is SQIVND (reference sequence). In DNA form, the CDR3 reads TGTGCCAGTAGTGCTGAAGAGCTAAGAGGAAATGAGCAGTTCTTC. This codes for CASSAEELRGNEQFF.

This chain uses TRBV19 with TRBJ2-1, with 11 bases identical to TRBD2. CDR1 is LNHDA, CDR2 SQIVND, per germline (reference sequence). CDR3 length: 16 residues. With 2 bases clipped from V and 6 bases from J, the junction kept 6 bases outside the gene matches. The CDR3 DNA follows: TGTGCCAGTAGTATATTAGCGGGAGGGCCAGGCAATGAGCAGTTCTTC. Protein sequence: CASSILAGGPGNEQFF.

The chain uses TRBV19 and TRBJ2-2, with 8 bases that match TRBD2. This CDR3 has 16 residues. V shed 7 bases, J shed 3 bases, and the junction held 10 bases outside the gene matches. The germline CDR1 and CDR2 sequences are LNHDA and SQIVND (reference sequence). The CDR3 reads CASTLGVAGYTGELFF. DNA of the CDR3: TGTGCCAGTACCCTAGGGGTAGCGGGGTACACCGGGGAGCTGTTTTTT.

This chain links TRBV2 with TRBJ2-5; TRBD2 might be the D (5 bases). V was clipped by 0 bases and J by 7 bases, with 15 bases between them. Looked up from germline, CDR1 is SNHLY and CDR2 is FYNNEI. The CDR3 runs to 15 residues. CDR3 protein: CASSEARAFGGTQYF. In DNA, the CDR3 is TGTGCCAGCAGTGAAGCCCGGGCTTTTGGAGGGACCCAGTACTTC.

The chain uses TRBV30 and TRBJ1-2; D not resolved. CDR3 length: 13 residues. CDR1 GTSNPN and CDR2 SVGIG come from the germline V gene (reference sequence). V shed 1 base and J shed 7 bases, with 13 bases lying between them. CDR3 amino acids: CAWSALVASGYTF. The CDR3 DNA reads TGTGCCTGGAGTGCCCTGGTGGCTTCTGGCTACACCTTC. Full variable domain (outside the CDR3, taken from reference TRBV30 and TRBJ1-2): SQTIHQWPATLVQPVGSPLSLECTVEGTSNPNLYWYRQAAGRGLQLLFYSVGIGQISSEVPQNLSASRPQDRQFILSSKKLLLSDSGFYLCAWSALVASGYTFGSGTRLTVV.

The CDR3 reads CASSLMGSDGFAYGYTF. Written as DNA, the CDR3 is TGTGCCAGCAGTTTAATGGGTAGCGATGGGTTTGCCTATGGCTACACCTTC. The chain carries TRBV28 and TRBJ1-2, with D uncertain. Germline lookup yields CDR1 MDHEN and CDR2 SYDVKM. Trimming cost V 2 bases and J 4 bases, with 20 bases left between them. This CDR3 comprises 17 residues.

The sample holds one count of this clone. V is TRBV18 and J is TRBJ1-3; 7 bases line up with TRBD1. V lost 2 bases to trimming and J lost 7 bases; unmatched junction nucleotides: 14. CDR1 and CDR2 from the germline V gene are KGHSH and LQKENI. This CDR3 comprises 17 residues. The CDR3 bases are TGTGCCAGCTCACCATCCAACTACAGGGGTGAGATGAACACCATATATTTT. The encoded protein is CASSPSNYRGEMNTIYF.

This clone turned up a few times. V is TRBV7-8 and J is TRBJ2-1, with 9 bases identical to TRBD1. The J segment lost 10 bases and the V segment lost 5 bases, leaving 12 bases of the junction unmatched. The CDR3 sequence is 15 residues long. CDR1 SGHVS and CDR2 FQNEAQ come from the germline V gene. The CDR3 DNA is TGTGCCAGCAGCCCACCAGGGACAGGGAGAGGAGAGCAGTTCTTC. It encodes CASSPPGTGRGEQFF.

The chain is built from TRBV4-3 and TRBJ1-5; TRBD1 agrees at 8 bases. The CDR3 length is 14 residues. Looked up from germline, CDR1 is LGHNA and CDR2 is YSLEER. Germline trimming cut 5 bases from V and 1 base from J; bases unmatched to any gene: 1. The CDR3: CASSNRGSNQPQHF. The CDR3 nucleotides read TGCGCCAGCAGCAACAGGGGGAGCAATCAGCCCCAGCATTTT.

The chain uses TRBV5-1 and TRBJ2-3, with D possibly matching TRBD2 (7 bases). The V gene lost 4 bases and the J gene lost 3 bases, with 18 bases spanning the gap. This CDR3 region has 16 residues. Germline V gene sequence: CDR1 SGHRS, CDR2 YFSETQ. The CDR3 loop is CASSSGWGGTTDTQYF. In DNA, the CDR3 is TGCGCCAGCAGCAGTGGGTGGGGGGGCACGACAGATACGCAGTATTTT.

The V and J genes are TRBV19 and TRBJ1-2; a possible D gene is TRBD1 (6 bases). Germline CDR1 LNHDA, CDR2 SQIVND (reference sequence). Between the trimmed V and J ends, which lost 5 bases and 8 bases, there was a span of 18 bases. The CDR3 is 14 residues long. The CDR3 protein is CASSGTGKSMGYTF. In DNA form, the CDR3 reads TGTGCCAGTAGTGGTACAGGGAAGTCGATGGGCTACACCTTC.

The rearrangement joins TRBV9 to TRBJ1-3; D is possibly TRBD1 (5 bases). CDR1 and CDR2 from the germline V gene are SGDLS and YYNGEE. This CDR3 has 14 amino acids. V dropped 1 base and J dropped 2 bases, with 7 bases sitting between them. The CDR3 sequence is CASSVPGTGNTIYF. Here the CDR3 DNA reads TGTGCCAGCAGCGTACCAGGGACTGGAAACACCATATATTTT.

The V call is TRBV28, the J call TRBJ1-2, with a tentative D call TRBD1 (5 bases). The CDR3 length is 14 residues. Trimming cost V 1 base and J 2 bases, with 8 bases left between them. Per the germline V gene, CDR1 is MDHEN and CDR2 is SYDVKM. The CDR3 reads CASSLYAGNYGYTF. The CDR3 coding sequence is TGTGCCAGCAGTTTATATGCAGGGAACTATGGCTACACCTTC.

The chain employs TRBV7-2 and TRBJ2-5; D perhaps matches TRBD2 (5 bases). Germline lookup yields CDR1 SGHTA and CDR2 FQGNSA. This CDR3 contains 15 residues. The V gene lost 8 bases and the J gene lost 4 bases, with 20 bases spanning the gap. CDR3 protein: CASETYGLAGETQYF. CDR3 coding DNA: TGTGCCAGCGAGACCTACGGGCTAGCAGGAGAGACCCAGTACTTC.

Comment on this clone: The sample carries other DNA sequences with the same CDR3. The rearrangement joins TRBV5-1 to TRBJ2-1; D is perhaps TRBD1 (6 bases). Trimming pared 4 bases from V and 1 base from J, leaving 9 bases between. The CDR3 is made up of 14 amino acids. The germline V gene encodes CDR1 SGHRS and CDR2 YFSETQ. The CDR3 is CASSPGQSYNEQFF. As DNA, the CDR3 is TGCGCCAGCAGCCCCGGACAGTCCTACAATGAGCAGTTCTTC.

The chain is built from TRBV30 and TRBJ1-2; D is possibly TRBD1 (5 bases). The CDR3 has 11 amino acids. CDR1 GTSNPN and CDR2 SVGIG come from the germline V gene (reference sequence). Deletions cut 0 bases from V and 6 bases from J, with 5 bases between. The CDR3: CAWSVGHGYTF. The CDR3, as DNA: TGTGCCTGGAGTGTGGGGCATGGCTACACCTTC.

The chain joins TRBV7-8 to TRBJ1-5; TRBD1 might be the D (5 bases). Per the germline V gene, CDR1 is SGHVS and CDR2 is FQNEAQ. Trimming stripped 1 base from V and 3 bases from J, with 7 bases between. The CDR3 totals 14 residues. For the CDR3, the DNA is TGTGCCAGCAGCTTAGGACAGCTCAATCAGCCCCAGCATTTT. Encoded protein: CASSLGQLNQPQHF.